Presented here are 18 T cell receptor beta chains from one specimen sequenced in a study of T cells in Graves' hyperthyroidism and ophthalmopathy. Template material for amplifying TCR beta CDR3 regions consisted of RNA transcripts. When the TCR CDR3 underwent first-round RT-PCR, the HTBI primer set was used. MiXCR, applied by TCRdb to the multiplex PCR reads, yields one record per CDR3 protein. The sample lists around 390,000 distinct CDR3 sequences, about 14% occurring once. What was sequenced was blood. The receptors shown here come from a woman aged 25-40 years with Graves' ophthalmopathy.

V gene TRBV29-1 combines with J gene TRBJ1-3, with 7 bases identical to TRBD1. Germline trimming cut 6 bases from V and 3 bases from J; bases unmatched to any gene: 8. Germline V lookup: CDR1 SQVTM, CDR2 ANQGSEA. This CDR3 comprises 14 residues. CDR3 region: CSVDDRVSGNTIYF. CDR3 nucleotides: TGCAGCGTAGACGACAGGGTCAGTGGAAACACCATATATTTT.

As regards this clonotype: A single base separates this from a much larger clone, so it may be a read error. The rearrangement uses TRBV7-8 and TRBJ1-6; D is undetermined. Germline V gene data show CDR1 as SGHVS and CDR2 as FQNEAQ. The CDR3 length is 17 residues. The CDR3 protein is CTSSFFLQATQDSPLHF. CDR3 nucleotide sequence: TGTACCAGCAGCTTTTTCCTCCAGGCAACGCAGGATTCACCCCTCCACTTT.

In its sample, this clonotype was seen many times. The chain employs TRBV5-1 and TRBJ1-1; no clear D. V lost 4 bases, J lost 1 base, and 8 bases lay in between. CDR1 and CDR2 (germline): SGHRS, YFSETQ. There are 13 residues in the CDR3. CDR3 residues: CASSTGSNTEAFF. CDR3 bases: TGCGCCAGCAGCACCGGGTCGAACACTGAAGCTTTCTTT.

The table lists this clonotype with a few counts. This rearrangement joins TRBV6-2 or TRBV6-3 to TRBJ2-2; 7 positions agree with TRBD2. Germline trimming cut 6 bases from V and 1 base from J; bases unmatched to any gene: 8. The CDR3 runs to 16 residues. Germline CDR1 reads MNHEY; CDR2 reads SVGEGT. The CDR3 DNA reads as TGTGCCAGCAGCTTTCGGGCGGGAGAGAACACCGGGGAGCTGTTTTTT. Encoded protein: CASSFRAGENTGELFF.

This chain connects TRBV14 to TRBJ2-3; possible D gene TRBD1, 6 bases. Trimming removed 1 base from V and 2 bases from J, with 19 bases in between. Germline V gene lookup returns CDR1 SGHDN and CDR2 FVKESK. This CDR3 spans 18 amino acids. The CDR3 DNA sequence: TGTGCCAGCAGCCAAGCTCCAGGACGAACAGGGACCACAGATACGCAGTATTTT. Translated: CASSQAPGRTGTTDTQYF.

Worth noting for this clonotype: Since a much larger clone is just one base distant, this may be a read error. The conserved phenylalanine or tryptophan normally closing the CDR3 is absent here, so this likely arose from a read error. The chain has TRBV27 and TRBJ1-1; the D gene is possibly TRBD1 (5 bases). V shed 5 bases and J shed 3 bases, with 16 bases lying between them. Germline V gene data show CDR1 as MNHEY and CDR2 as SMNVEV (reference sequence). The CDR3 sequence is 15 residues long. CDR3 nucleotides: TGTGCCAGCAGTAAATACCCGGAGGGGCACACTGAAGCTTTCCTT. Translating gives CASSKYPEGHTEAFL.

Ten or more counts support this clonotype. The V call is TRBV18, the J call TRBJ1-2, with 7 bases aligning to TRBD1. The CDR3 spans 14 residues. In germline, CDR1 is KGHSH, CDR2 LQKENI. V lost 5 bases, J lost 3 bases, and 6 bases stayed unmatched. The CDR3 region is CASSSQGTDYGYTF. The DNA of the CDR3 is TGTGCCAGCTCATCCCAGGGGACAGACTATGGCTACACCTTC.

This clonotype has at least ten counts. The V gene is TRBV4-2, the J gene TRBJ2-2; no reliable D call. The length of the CDR3 is 16 residues. V was trimmed by 1 base and J by 7 bases, leaving 16 bases between them. Looked up from germline, CDR1 is LGHNA and CDR2 is YNFKEQ. The CDR3 DNA reads TGTGCCAGCAGCCAAGGGCTCGTTGGGAAGATCGGGGAGCTGTTTTTT. Protein sequence: CASSQGLVGKIGELFF.

This clonotype has at least ten counts. This chain connects TRBV20-1 to TRBJ2-1; 8 bases are shared with TRBD2. CDR1 is DFQATT and CDR2 is SNEGSKA in the germline V gene (reference sequence). The ends lost 2 bases at V and 6 bases at J; junction bases unmatched: 6. CDR3 length: 14 amino acids. The CDR3 sequence: CSARRSGGFNEQFF. The CDR3 DNA reads TGCAGTGCTAGACGGAGCGGGGGATTCAATGAGCAGTTCTTC.

This clonotype has just a few counts. This sequence may be a read error, since a much larger clone differs from it by one base. The chain combines TRBV11-2 with TRBJ2-3, with D unclear. Germline V gives CDR1 SGHAT, CDR2 FQNNGV. Trimming cost V 3 bases and J 0 bases, with 13 bases left between them. This CDR3 has 16 residues. Here the CDR3 DNA reads TGTGCCAGCAGCTTGGGTGAGGCGGAGAGCACAGATACGCAGTATTTT. As protein: CASSLGEAESTDTQYF.

Ten or more counts support this clonotype. The genes are TRBV20-1 and TRBJ2-7; 10 positions match TRBD1. The CDR3 is made up of 15 amino acids. V dropped 1 base and J dropped 4; count of bases not matched to a gene: 7. CDR1 is DFQATT, CDR2 SNEGSKA, per germline (reference sequence). CDR3 sequence reads: CSARGGQGQGYEQYF. The CDR3 bases are TGCAGTGCTAGAGGGGGACAGGGGCAAGGGTACGAGCAGTACTTC.

This chain joins TRBV5-1 and TRBJ1-1; D may be TRBD1 (6 bases). CDR3 length: 18 amino acids. V was shortened by 0 bases and J by 3 bases, with 21 bases between the two germline ends. Germline V gene lookup returns CDR1 SGHRS and CDR2 YFSETQ. CDR3 amino acids: CASSLAAFFAGVDTEAFF. CDR3 nucleotides: TGCGCCAGCAGCTTGGCCGCTTTTTTTGCAGGGGTGGACACTGAAGCTTTCTTT.

This clonotype was detected ten times or more. This rearrangement joins TRBV3-1 to TRBJ2-3, with D perhaps TRBD1 (6 bases). Germline values: CDR1 LGHDT, CDR2 YNNKEL (reference sequence). Trimming cost V 0 bases and J 4 bases, with 14 bases left between them. CDR3 size: 16 residues. This CDR3 reads CASSQDQGRVPDTQYF. DNA of the CDR3: TGTGCCAGCAGCCAAGATCAGGGGCGCGTTCCAGATACGCAGTATTTT.

There are a few counts of this clonotype. One junction end disagrees with the germline gene, perhaps due to a read error. The chain combines TRBV6-2 or TRBV6-3 with TRBJ2-2; 7 nucleotides agree with TRBD2. The germline V gene encodes CDR1 MNHEY and CDR2 SVGEGT. CDR3 length: 15 residues. The DNA for the CDR3 is TGTGCCAGCAGTTACCCGGGGAGGGAATCCGGGGGGCTGTTTTTT. Protein sequence: CASSYPGRESGGLFF.

The V call is TRBV19, the J call TRBJ1-2; no firm D call. V dropped 1 base and J dropped 0 bases, with 9 bases sitting between them. The CDR3 runs to 15 residues. CDR1 and CDR2 from the germline V gene are LNHDA and SQIVND (reference sequence). Here the CDR3 DNA reads TGTGCCAGTAGTATAGTTGGAGGGACTAACTATGGCTACACCTTC. It codes for CASSIVGGTNYGYTF.

The genes are TRBV6-5 and TRBJ2-1; D is tentatively TRBD1 or TRBD2 (5 bases each). The germline CDR1 and CDR2 sequences are MNHEY and SVGAGI. The V gene lost 0 bases and the J gene lost 4 bases, with 13 bases spanning the gap. The CDR3 extends over 16 amino acids. In DNA form, the CDR3 reads TGTGCCAGCAGTTACTCGATGGGGGTAATTTACAATGAGCAGTTCTTC. It yields the protein CASSYSMGVIYNEQFF.

This clonotype was seen many times. The chain joins TRBV30 to TRBJ1-6; perhaps TRBD1 as D (5 bases). The V end was cut by 4 bases, the J end by 9 bases, with 16 bases between. The CDR3 consists of 14 residues. Germline CDR1 GTSNPN, CDR2 SVGIG (reference sequence). The CDR3 loop is CAWTGMLVLSPLHF. CDR3 in DNA: TGTGCCTGGACAGGGATGCTGGTTCTTTCACCCCTCCACTTT.

This sequence joins TRBV12-3 or TRBV12-4 and TRBJ1-6; 8 bases align to TRBD1. V gave up 6 bases and J gave up 9 bases; unmatched junction bases: 10. CDR3 length equals 15 residues. The CDR3 sequence: CASSQQGGIRSPLHF. CDR3 bases: TGTGCCAGCAGCCAACAGGGGGGGATCCGTTCACCCCTCCACTTT.